This TCR beta chain is from a study of OX40 agonist ivuxolimab in advanced cancers. Study details: Dose-escalation cases comprised hepatocellular carcinoma, melanoma, renal cell or head and neck cancer. Eligibility admitted prior anti-PD-1, anti-PD-L1 or anti-CTLA-4 therapy; roughly 39% had some. Partial responses were seen in three patients, one with hepatocellular carcinoma and two with cutaneous melanoma. Study outcomes and limitations: Antigen targets of the expanded peripheral T cells went undetermined.

Assay used: immunoSEQ multiplex PCR; TCRdb lists only in-frame clones, some missing. The data contain 70,000 to 95,000 clones, under 90% of them singletons. Between the trimmed V and J ends, which lost 0 bases and 7 bases, there was a span of 10 bases. The CDR3 sequence is 14 residues long. Germline V gene data show CDR1 as SGHTA and CDR2 as FQGNSA. A note on this clone: Its cognate antigen is unknown.

This TCR was sampled from an adult with an advanced solid tumor such as melanoma, head and neck, liver or kidney cancer. The input for sequencing was CD4+ or CD8+ T cells sorted from blood, taken in a trial of the OX40 agonist ivuxolimab. This chain uses TRBV7-2 with TRBJ1-5; D unclear. The CDR3 sequence: CASSLAGIGQPQHF. The CDR3 DNA follows: TGTGCCAGCAGCTTAGCGGGGATCGGGCAGCCCCAGCATTTT. Using reference TRBV7-2 and TRBJ1-5 for the parts outside the CDR3, the full variable domain is GAGVSQSPSNKVTEKGKDVELRCDPISGHTALYWYRQSLGQGLEFLIYFQGNSAPDKSGLPSDRFSAERTGGSVSTLTIQRTQQEDSAVYLCASSLAGIGQPQHFGDGTRLSIL.